The subject of this entry is one T cell receptor beta chain. Seattle's cohort entered during active infection and was followed longitudinally. The sample originates from a study of blood T cell repertoires in COVID-19. Across the study: From T cells, B-cell-depleted T cells, or PBMCs came the material, which was cDNA or gDNA.

The authors' processing: Amplification of reference gene primers was used by the study to estimate nucleated cell counts. Produced via immunoSEQ multiplex PCR; TCRdb's table is partial and in-frame only. The V and J calls and the clone size are those of that table, but D and trimming were determined from the DNA. The sample lists 270,000 or so clones; about 86% were seen once. The TCR comes from a woman aged 30 to 39 with COVID-19, enrolled during active disease. Sequenced material: peripheral blood.

The CDR3 here is CASSIWGQGQDGYTF. The CDR3 DNA reads TGTGCCAGTAGTATTTGGGGACAGGGGCAGGATGGCTACACCTTC. The rearrangement uses TRBV19 and TRBJ1-2; 10 bases match TRBD1. Germline CDR1 LNHDA, CDR2 SQIVND (reference sequence). V lost 3 bases, J lost 6 bases, and 7 bases stayed unmatched. The CDR3 spans 15 residues.